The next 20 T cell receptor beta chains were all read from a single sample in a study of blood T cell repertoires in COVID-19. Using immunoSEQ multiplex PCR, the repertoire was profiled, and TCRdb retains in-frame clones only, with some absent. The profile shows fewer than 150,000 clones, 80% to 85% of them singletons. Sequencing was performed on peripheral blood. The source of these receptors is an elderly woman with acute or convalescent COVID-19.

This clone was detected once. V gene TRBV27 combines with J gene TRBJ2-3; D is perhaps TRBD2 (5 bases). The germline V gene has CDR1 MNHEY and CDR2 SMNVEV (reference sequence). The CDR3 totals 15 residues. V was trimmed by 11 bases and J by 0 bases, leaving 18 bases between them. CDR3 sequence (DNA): TGTGCCGCTGGGGTCGTTGGCGGGAGCACAGATACGCAGTATTTT. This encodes CAAGVVGGSTDTQYF.

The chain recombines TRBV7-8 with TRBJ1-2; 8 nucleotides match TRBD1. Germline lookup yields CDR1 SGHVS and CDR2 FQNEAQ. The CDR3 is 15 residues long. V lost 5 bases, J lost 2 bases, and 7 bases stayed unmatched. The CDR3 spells CASSLTRQGNYGYTF. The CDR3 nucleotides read TGTGCCAGCAGCCTCACCCGACAGGGGAACTATGGCTACACCTTC.

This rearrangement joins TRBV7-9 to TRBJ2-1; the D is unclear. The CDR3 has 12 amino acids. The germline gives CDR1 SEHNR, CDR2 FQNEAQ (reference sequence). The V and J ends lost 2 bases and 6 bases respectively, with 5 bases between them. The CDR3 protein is CASSLTGNEQFF. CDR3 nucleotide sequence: TGTGCCAGCAGCTTAACTGGCAATGAGCAGTTCTTC.

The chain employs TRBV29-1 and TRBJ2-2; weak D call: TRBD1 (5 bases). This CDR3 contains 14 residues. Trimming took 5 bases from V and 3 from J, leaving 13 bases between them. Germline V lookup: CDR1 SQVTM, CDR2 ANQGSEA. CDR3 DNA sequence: TGCAGCGTTTCAAAACAGGTTGACACCGGGGAGCTGTTTTTT. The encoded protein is CSVSKQVDTGELFF.

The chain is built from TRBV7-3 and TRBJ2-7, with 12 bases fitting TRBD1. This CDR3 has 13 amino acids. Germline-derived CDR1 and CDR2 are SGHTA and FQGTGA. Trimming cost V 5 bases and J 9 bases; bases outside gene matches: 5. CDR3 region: CASSPGTGGGQYF. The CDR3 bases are TGTGCCAGCAGCCCGGGGACAGGGGGCGGGCAGTACTTC.

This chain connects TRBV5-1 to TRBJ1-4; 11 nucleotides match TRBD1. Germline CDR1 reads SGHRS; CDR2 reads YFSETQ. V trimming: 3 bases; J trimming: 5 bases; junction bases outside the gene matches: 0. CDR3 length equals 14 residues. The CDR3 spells CASSWDRGNEKLFF. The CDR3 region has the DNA TGCGCCAGCAGCTGGGACAGGGGGAATGAAAAACTGTTTTTT.

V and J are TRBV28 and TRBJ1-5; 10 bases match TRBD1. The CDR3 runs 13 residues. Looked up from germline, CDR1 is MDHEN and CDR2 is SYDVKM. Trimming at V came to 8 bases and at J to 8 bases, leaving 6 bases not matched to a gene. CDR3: CASLTGGVEPQHF. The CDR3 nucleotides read TGTGCCAGCCTGACAGGGGGCGTAGAGCCCCAGCATTTT.

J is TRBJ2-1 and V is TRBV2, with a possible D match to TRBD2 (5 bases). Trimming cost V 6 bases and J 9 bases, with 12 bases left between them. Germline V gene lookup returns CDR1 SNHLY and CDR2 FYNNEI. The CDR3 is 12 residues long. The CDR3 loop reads CASRGSEAEQFF. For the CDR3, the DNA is TGTGCCAGCAGGGGTAGCGAGGCTGAGCAGTTCTTC.

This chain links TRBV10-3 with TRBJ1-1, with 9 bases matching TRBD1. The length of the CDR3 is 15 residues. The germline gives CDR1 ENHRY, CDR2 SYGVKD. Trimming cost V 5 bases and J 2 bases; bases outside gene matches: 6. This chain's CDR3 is CAISHPGQGNTEAFF. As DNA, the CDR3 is TGTGCCATCAGTCACCCGGGACAGGGAAACACTGAAGCTTTCTTT.

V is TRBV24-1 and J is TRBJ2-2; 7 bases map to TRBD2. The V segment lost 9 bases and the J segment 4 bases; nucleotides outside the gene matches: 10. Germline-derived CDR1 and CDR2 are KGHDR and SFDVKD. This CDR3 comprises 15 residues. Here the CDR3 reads CATRHRGSGTGELFF. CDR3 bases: TGTGCCACCCGTCATCGCGGGAGTGGCACCGGGGAGCTGTTTTTT.

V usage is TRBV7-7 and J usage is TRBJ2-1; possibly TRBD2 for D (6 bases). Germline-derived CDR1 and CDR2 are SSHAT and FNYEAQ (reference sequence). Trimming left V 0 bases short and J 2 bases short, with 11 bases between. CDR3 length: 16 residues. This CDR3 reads CASSLASGVAYNEQFF. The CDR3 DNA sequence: TGTGCCAGCAGCTTAGCTAGCGGAGTGGCCTACAATGAGCAGTTCTTC.

Written as DNA, the CDR3 is TGCGCCAGCAGCCCCCATGACAGGATTAACACCGGGGAGCTGTTTTTT. Amino acid sequence: CASSPHDRINTGELFF. The chain uses TRBV5-1 and TRBJ2-2; perhaps TRBD1 as D (6 bases). V dropped 4 bases and J dropped 2 bases, with 15 bases sitting between them. Germline lookup yields CDR1 SGHRS and CDR2 YFSETQ. This CDR3 contains 16 residues.

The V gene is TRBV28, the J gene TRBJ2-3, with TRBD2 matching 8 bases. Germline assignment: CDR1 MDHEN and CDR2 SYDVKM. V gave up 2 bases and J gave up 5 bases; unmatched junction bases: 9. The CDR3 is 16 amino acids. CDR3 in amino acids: CASSLGLAGVLDTQYF. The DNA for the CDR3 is TGTGCCAGCAGTTTAGGGCTAGCGGGCGTTTTAGATACGCAGTATTTT. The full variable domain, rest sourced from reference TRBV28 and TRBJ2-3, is DVKVTQSSRYLVKRTGEKVFLECVQDMDHENMFWYRQDPGLGLRLIYFSYDVKMKEKGDIPEGYSVSREKKERFSLILESASTNQTSMYLCASSLGLAGVLDTQYFGPGTRLTVL.

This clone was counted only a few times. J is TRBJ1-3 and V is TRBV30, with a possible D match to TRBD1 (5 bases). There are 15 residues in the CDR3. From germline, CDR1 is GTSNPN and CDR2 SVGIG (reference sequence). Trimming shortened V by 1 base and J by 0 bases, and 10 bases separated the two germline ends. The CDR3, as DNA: TGTGCCTGGAGTGCAGGGTTCTCCTCTGGAAACACCATATATTTT. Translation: CAWSAGFSSGNTIYF.

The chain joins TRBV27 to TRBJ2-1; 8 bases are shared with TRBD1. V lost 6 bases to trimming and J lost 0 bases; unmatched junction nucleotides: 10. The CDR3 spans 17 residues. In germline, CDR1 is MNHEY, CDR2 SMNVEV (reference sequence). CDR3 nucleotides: TGTGCCAGCAGCCACGGACAGGGATCGAGCTCCTACAATGAGCAGTTCTTC. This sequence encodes CASSHGQGSSSYNEQFF.

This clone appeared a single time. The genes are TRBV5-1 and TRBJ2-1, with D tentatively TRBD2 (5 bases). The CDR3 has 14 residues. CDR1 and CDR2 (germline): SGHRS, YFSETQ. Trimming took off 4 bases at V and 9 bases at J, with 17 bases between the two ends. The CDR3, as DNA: TGCGCCAGCAGCGAATTACTTCCCGAGGGTGAGCAGTTCTTC. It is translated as CASSELLPEGEQFF. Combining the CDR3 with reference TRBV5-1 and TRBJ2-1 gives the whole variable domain KAGVTQTPRYLIKTRGQQVTLSCSPISGHRSVSWYQQTPGQGLQFLFEYFSETQRNKGNFPGRFSGRQFSNSRSEMNVSTLELGDSALYLCASSELLPEGEQFFGPGTRLTVL.

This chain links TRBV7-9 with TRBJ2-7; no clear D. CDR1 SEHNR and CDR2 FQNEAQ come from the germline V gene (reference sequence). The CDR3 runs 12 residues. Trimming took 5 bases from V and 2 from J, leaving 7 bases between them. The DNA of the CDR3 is TGTGCCAGCAGCCACAGAGCCTACGAGCAGTACTTC. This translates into CASSHRAYEQYF.

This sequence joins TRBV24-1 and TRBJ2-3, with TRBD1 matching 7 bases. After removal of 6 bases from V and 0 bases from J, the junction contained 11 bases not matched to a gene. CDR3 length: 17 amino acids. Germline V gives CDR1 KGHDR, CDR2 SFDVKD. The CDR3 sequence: CATSTPLGTESTDTQYF. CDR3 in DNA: TGTGCCACCAGTACCCCACTTGGGACAGAAAGCACAGATACGCAGTATTTT.

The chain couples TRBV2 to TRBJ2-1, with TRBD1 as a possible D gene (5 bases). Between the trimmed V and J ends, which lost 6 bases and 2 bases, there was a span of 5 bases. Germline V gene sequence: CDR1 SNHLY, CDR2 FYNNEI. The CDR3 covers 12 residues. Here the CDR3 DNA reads TGTGCCAGCAGAGGGGCCTACAATGAGCAGTTCTTC. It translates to CASRGAYNEQFF.

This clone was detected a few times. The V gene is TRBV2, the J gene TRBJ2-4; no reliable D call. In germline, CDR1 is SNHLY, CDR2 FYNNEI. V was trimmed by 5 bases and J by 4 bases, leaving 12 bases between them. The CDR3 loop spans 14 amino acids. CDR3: CASSLQMLKNIQYF. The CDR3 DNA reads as TGTGCCAGCAGTTTACAGATGCTTAAAAACATTCAGTACTTC.